This T cell receptor (beta chain) was observed in a study of control samples from healthy donors and cancer patients. This table comes from immunoSEQ multiplex PCR, and its TCRdb copy is limited to in-frame clones, with some not included. The data contain 110,000 to 150,000 clones, approximately 91% of them seen just once; the ten biggest clones take up around 4.9%. V trimming: 4 bases; J trimming: 4 bases; junction bases outside the gene matches: 5. Looked up from germline, CDR1 is LGHDT and CDR2 is YNNKEL (reference sequence). The CDR3 totals 14 residues. What was sequenced was blood. The receptor comes from a man aged 30 to 45 in good health. The chain combines TRBV3-1 (or the pseudogene TRBV3-2) with TRBJ2-7, with 9 bases lining up with TRBD2. As DNA, the CDR3 is TGTGCCAGCAGCCTTAGCGGGAGCAATTACGAGCAGTACTTC. Amino acid sequence: CASSLSGSNYEQYF.